This T cell receptor (beta chain) was sequenced in a study of T cell responses to AZD1222 COVID-19 vaccine. General study points: Donors in the cohort were predominantly white British and more often female, and clonal diversity was possibly underestimated. CD4 TCRs covered the whole spike, strongest at regions 160-218 and 743-854. Receipt of two AZD1222 doses was followed by a rise in Spike-specific TCR breadth and depth.

Second-dose intervals of approximately 4 or approximately 12 weeks were pooled. Points on this clone: Its specificity is not known.

TCRdb's copy holds only in-frame clones and misses some; the assay was immunoSEQ multiplex PCR. The sample carries around 140,000 clones, about 86% recorded once. Germline lookup yields CDR1 MNHEY and CDR2 SVGAGI. The CDR3 is made up of 15 amino acids. V lost 2 bases, J lost 5 bases, and 15 bases lay in between. The receptor was derived from an adult who received the AZD1222 COVID-19 vaccine. The sequenced sample was peripheral blood, obtained 28 days after the second AZD1222 dose. The rearrangement joins TRBV6-5 to TRBJ1-1; perhaps TRBD1 as D (5 bases). The CDR3 protein is CASSYPGRVWTEAFF. CDR3 nucleotide sequence: TGTGCCAGCAGTTACCCGGGGCGGGTTTGGACTGAAGCTTTCTTT.